This paragraph reports one T cell receptor beta chain. The roughly 18-34 mg bulk tissue piece was not sorted before simultaneous RNA and DNA extraction. Every patient had chronic HBV infection and was treatment-naive. CDR3 length equals 15 residues. Germline CDR1 MNHNS, CDR2 SASEGT. Trimming took 7 bases from V and 6 from J, leaving 22 bases between them. The source of the sample is a study of tumor-infiltrating lymphocytes in primary liver carcinoma. The template, 450 to 650 ng total RNA, yielded TCR beta cDNA made with a constant-region primer. TCR beta libraries came from three nested multiplex PCR rounds using slightly modified ARM-PCR. Use of TRBV1-TRBV30 forward primers with a C-beta reverse primer characterized the first two PCR rounds, which lasted approximately 11 cycles each. TCRdb re-derived calls from the multiplex PCR reads in MiXCR, one entry per CDR3 protein. The data hold approximately 73,000 distinct CDR3 sequences, with about 70% observed a single time.

The TCR comes from a man aged 40-49 years with primary liver carcinoma and hepatitis B virus infection. The V call is TRBV6-1, the J call TRBJ2-7, with D possibly matching TRBD2 (6 bases). The sequencing sample was made of liver tumor tissue from sampling region 4. Subset meaning: tumor region T4, right-lateral pole. The CDR3 here is CASTPRREVILEQYF. The CDR3 DNA reads TGTGCCAGCACCCCTCGAAGGGAGGTGATACTCGAGCAGTACTTC.